This T cell receptor (beta chain) was recovered during a study of T cell repertoires in cytomegalovirus infection. Looking at the study overall: It can be stated that public TCR beta signatures indicated CMV infection as well as a matching HLA type. General study findings and limits: Summed public TCR beta family frequency identified CMV carriers bearing the relevant HLA. The response measured ex vivo was dominated by TCR beta clonotypes (HLA-C-restricted and CMV-specific).

Trimming took 4 bases from V and 8 from J; bases not matched to a gene: 10. CDR1 is SGHVS and CDR2 is FNYEAQ in the germline V gene. The CDR3 spans 15 residues. TCRdb used MiXCR to reprocess the reads, holding one entry per CDR3 protein. This table has approximately 200,000 distinct CDR3 sequences, approximately 28% appearing once. A note on this clonotype: The antigen is undetermined.

The sequenced sample consisted of PBMCs. The V gene is TRBV7-6, the J gene TRBJ2-3; 9 bases fit TRBD2. The sequence was obtained from a human donor in good health (CMV status not recorded). Some clones in this sample may be carry-over from other donors' samples. Here the CDR3 reads CASSSEGRGGPTQYF. In nucleotides, the CDR3 is TGTGCCAGCAGCTCCGAGGGGCGGGGGGGACCTACGCAGTATTTT. Supplemented by reference TRBV7-6 and TRBJ2-3, the full variable domain reads GAGVSQSPRYKVTKRGQDVALRCDPISGHVSLYWYRQALGQGPEFLTYFNYEAQQDKSGLPNDRFSAERPEGSISTLTIQRTEQRDSAMYRCASSSEGRGGPTQYFGPGTRLTVL.